The 14 T cell receptor beta chains listed next were all sequenced from one sample in a study of T-cell reconstitution after alpha-beta-depleted transplantation in children. For TCRbeta, the library was prepared with unique molecular identifiers. TCRdb re-derived calls from the PCR reads in MiXCR, one entry per CDR3 protein. The data contain about 900,000 distinct CDR3 sequences, roughly 29% of them singletons. The source was PBMCs, mostly from graft donor cells, collected 360 days after TCRalphabeta/CD19-depleted stem cell transplant. The receptor set was obtained from a boy less than two years old who had a stem cell transplant for SCID, so the T cells may come from the graft donor.

The chain joins TRBV5-1 to TRBJ1-1; D uncertain. The CDR3 is 14 amino acids. Per germline, CDR1 SGHRS and CDR2 YFSETQ. The V gene lost 1 base and the J gene lost 5 bases, with 12 bases spanning the gap. This CDR3 is CASSLSGGRTEAFF. The DNA of the CDR3 is TGCGCCAGCAGCTTGTCTGGTGGTAGAACTGAAGCTTTCTTT.

The chain links TRBV2 to TRBJ1-2; D is ambiguous. The CDR3 consists of 12 residues. The V end was cut by 4 bases, the J end by 3 bases, with 6 bases between. CDR1 and CDR2 from the germline V gene are SNHLY and FYNNEI. CDR3 in DNA: TGTGCCAGCAGTGGGATGTACTATGGCTACACCTTC. It encodes CASSGMYYGYTF.

This clonotype was counted once. The chain combines TRBV30 with TRBJ2-1; 8 nucleotides match TRBD2. Per the germline V gene, CDR1 is GTSNPN and CDR2 is SVGIG (reference sequence). The CDR3 is made up of 16 amino acids. The trim removed 2 bases at V and 0 bases at J, leaving 6 bases unmatched. CDR3 protein: CAWSRTSSSSYNEQFF. For the CDR3, the DNA is TGTGCCTGGAGTCGGACTAGCTCTAGCTCCTACAATGAGCAGTTCTTC.

The chain has TRBV5-5 and TRBJ2-5; TRBD2 matches 11 bases. The germline gives CDR1 SGHKS, CDR2 YYEKEE (reference sequence). V was pared by 6 bases and J by 7 bases, with 17 bases of the junction left unmatched. This CDR3 has 17 residues. The CDR3 nucleotides are TGTGCCAGCATCCTGAGCGTGGGACTAGCGGATGCGGGGACCCAGTACTTC. Translation gives CASILSVGLADAGTQYF.

V usage is TRBV12-3 or TRBV12-4 and J usage is TRBJ2-3, with TRBD2 matching over 12 bases. Trimming at V came to 8 bases and at J to 12 bases, leaving 15 bases not matched to a gene. This CDR3 spans 15 amino acids. The CDR3 protein is CASQVPSGGAVPQYF. In nucleotides, the CDR3 is TGTGCCAGCCAAGTACCTAGCGGGGGGGCTGTCCCCCAGTATTTT.

This clonotype was detected a few times. The chain joins TRBV5-4 to TRBJ2-3; TRBD1 or TRBD2 may be the D gene (5 bases each). Germline V CDR1 and CDR2: SGHNT, YYREEE (reference sequence). The CDR3 is 19 amino acids. V lost 1 base and J 0 bases, leaving 21 bases between the germline ends. The CDR3 nucleotides are TGTGCCAGCAGCTTGTTTTCTATGGGGGAGACAATTAGCACAGATACGCAGTATTTT. This codes for CASSLFSMGETISTDTQYF.

This clonotype was counted a few times. The genes are TRBV29-1 and TRBJ2-7, with 8 bases that match TRBD2. The CDR3 has 12 amino acids. J gave up 7 bases and V 4 bases, and 6 bases lay outside the gene matches. Germline-derived CDR1 and CDR2 are SQVTM and ANQGSEA. CDR3 sequence reads: CSVVAGGREQYF. In nucleotides, the CDR3 is TGCAGCGTTGTTGCGGGGGGACGTGAGCAGTACTTC.

The gene calls are TRBV29-1 and TRBJ2-3; the D is unclear. The CDR3 runs 13 residues. In germline, CDR1 is SQVTM, CDR2 ANQGSEA. V shed 2 bases and J shed 4 bases, with 10 bases lying between them. CDR3 in amino acids: CSVESLIADTQYF. The CDR3 nucleotides read TGCAGCGTTGAATCCCTGATAGCAGATACGCAGTATTTT.

This clonotype was picked up a small number of times. This rearrangement joins TRBV3-1 to TRBJ1-1; D call uncertain. V lost 6 bases and J lost 5, with 19 bases in between. Germline assignment: CDR1 LGHDT and CDR2 YNNKEL (reference sequence). The CDR3 is 15 amino acids. Here the CDR3 reads CASSPLSKGSTEAFF. CDR3 sequence (DNA): TGTGCCAGCAGTCCATTGAGCAAAGGATCTACTGAAGCTTTCTTT.

The V gene is TRBV29-1, the J gene TRBJ1-2, with a possible D match to TRBD1 (5 bases). CDR1 SQVTM and CDR2 ANQGSEA come from the germline V gene. V was trimmed by 5 bases and J by 6 bases, leaving 13 bases between them. This CDR3 is 12 amino acids long. The CDR3 protein is CSVPKMGDGYTF. CDR3 sequence (DNA): TGCAGCGTTCCAAAAATGGGGGATGGCTACACCTTC.

There are a few counts of this clonotype. The J gene is TRBJ2-1, the V gene TRBV3-1; D uncertain. This CDR3 is 17 amino acids long. Looked up from germline, CDR1 is LGHDT and CDR2 is YNNKEL (reference sequence). V lost 0 bases to trimming and J lost 0 bases, with 12 bases between them. The CDR3 protein is CASSQENGPSSYNEQFF. The CDR3 nucleotides read TGTGCCAGCAGCCAAGAGAATGGTCCCAGCTCCTACAATGAGCAGTTCTTC.

In DNA, the CDR3 is TGCGCCAGCAGCCCCCTCGGAACACTAGCCAAAAACATTCAGTACTTC. Protein: CASSPLGTLAKNIQYF. V usage is TRBV5-1 and J usage is TRBJ2-4; D unclear. The CDR3 consists of 16 residues. Per the germline V gene, CDR1 is SGHRS and CDR2 is YFSETQ. Trimming removed 4 bases at V and 0 bases at J, with 14 bases between.

The chain has TRBV12-3 or TRBV12-4 and TRBJ1-2, with D maybe TRBD1 (5 bases). The CDR3 runs to 15 residues. Trimming pared 6 bases from V and 5 bases from J, leaving 19 bases between. CDR3 region: CASSRLRQGWYGYTF. CDR3 coding DNA: TGTGCCAGCAGCCGCCTCCGGCAGGGCTGGTATGGCTACACCTTC.

This clonotype has just a few counts. The chain joins TRBV4-1 to TRBJ2-6; unclear D gene. The V gene's germline CDR1 is MGHRA and CDR2 YSYEKL. The CDR3 consists of 16 residues. The germline V and J ends were trimmed by 4 bases and 1 base, with 11 bases remaining between them. Here the CDR3 reads CASSPRDRSGANVLTF. The CDR3 nucleotides read TGCGCCAGCAGCCCCCGAGACCGGTCTGGGGCCAACGTCCTGACTTTC.